Listed below are T cell receptor beta chains from one sample, sequenced in a study of blood T cell repertoires in COVID-19. Clones were sequenced by immunoSEQ multiplex PCR, and TCRdb holds only the in-frame ones, with some missing. The sample carries 170,000 or so clones, roughly nine tenths recorded once. Material: peripheral blood. The receptors were sampled from a man aged 18 to 35 who had recovered from COVID-19. CDR3s include the opening cysteine and the closing phenylalanine or tryptophan. Fields, in order: V gene, CDR3 protein.

>TRBV5-1
CASSFDRGASYNSPLHF
>TRBV28
CASSSFGGPSGYEQFF
>TRBV19
CASSRQGSYEQYF
>TRBV19
CATSQGAGNTIYF
>TRBV6-6
CASSYLQGATF
>TRBV6-5
CASGLQETQYF
>TRBV7-8
CASSLGSTGTGNTIYF
>TRBV6-2/TRBV6-3
CASSPRTSSYNEQFF
>TRBV6-6
CASSSFPGQGNTEAFF
>TRBV4-2
CASSTNLGQVFQYF
>TRBV27
CASSLQLGPGSEQYF
>TRBV6-5
CASRNGVNQPQHF
>TRBV19
CASSILAGSHNEQFF
>TRBV14
CASSQGGGRVIDEQYF
>TRBV30
CAWSLGGRETQYF
>TRBV6-2/TRBV6-3
CASSTGVSAEAFF
>TRBV21-1
CASSPPRGGRATGELFF
>TRBV5-6
CASSSRTSQSTGELFF
>TRBV7-9
CASSLVAGRLDNEQFF
>TRBV6-1
CASSEDPGVSQPQHF
>TRBV9
CASSAGTGVAYGYTF
>TRBV5-1
CASSLSSPGGAAGELFF
>TRBV3-1/TRBV3-2
CASSLDTGSWDGYTF
>TRBV18
CASSPLSGSYNEQFF
>TRBV18
CASSPRGTAGIQETQYF
>TRBV3-1/TRBV3-2
CASSQGTGGNYGYTF
>TRBV4-1
CASSVRGRETQYF
>TRBV28
CASSPAGTSGILSNEQYF
>TRBV7-9
CASSTSGRSYNEQFF
>TRBV2
CARGGEGGNQPQHF
>TRBV3-1/TRBV3-2
CASSQDRSPGPLGGEQFF
>TRBV7-6
CASSLYRDRGVGTEAFF
>TRBV5-1
CASSLLAGVDEQYF
>TRBV3-1/TRBV3-2
CASRPFGVVNTEAFF
>TRBV6-2/TRBV6-3
CASSYSGLYEQYF
>TRBV7-9
CASSFAGHLSPLHF
>TRBV28
CASSLGTGDHEQYF
>TRBV19
CASSRGQADQPQHF
>TRBV10-3
CAISQSGNTEAFF
>TRBV7-9
CASSLGVGTSGTETQYF
>TRBV28
CASSLFGRQGISYEQYF
>TRBV29-1
CSVEDGRGPVGYTF
>TRBV9
CASSVVGANTGELFF
>TRBV19
CASSVNPEARQFF
>TRBV4-3
CASSREGAGANVLTF
>TRBV19
CASSIGASGWDEQFF